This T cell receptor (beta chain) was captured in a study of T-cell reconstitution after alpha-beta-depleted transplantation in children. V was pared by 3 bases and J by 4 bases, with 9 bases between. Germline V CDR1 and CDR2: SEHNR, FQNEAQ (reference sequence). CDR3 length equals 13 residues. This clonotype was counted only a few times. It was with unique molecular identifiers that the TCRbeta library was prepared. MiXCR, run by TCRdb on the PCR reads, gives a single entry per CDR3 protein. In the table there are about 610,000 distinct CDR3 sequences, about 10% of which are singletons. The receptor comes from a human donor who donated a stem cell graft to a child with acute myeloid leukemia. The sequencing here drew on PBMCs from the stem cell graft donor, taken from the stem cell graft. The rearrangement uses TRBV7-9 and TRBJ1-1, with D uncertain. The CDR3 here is CASSLVGVTEAFF. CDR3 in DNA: TGTGCCAGCAGCTTGGTTGGTGTCACTGAAGCTTTCTTT.